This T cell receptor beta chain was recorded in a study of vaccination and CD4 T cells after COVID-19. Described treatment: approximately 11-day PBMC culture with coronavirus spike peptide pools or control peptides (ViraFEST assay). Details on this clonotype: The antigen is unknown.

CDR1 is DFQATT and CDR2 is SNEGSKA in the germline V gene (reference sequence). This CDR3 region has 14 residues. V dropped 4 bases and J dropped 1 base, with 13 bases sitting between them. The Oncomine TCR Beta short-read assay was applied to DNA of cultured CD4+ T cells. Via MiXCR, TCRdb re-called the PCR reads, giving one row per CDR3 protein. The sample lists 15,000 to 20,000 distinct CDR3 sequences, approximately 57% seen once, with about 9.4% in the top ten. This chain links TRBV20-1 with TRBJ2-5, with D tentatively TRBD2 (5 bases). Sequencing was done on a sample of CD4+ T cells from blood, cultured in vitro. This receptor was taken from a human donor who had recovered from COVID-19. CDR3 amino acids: CSAIGMRVQETQYF. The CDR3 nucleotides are TGCAGTGCTATAGGGATGAGGGTCCAAGAGACCCAGTACTTC.